This TCR beta chain was sequenced in a study of somatic mutations in cytotoxic T cells in rheumatoid arthritis. The table came from immunoSEQ multiplex PCR; TCRdb's copy has only in-frame clones and leaves some out. The sample gives about 20,000 clones, over 80% of which show up once; 14% is in the top ten. The length of the CDR3 is 13 residues. Germline V gene data show CDR1 as SSHAT and CDR2 as FNYEAQ (reference sequence). This clone was seen a handful of times. Its antigen is unidentified. The junction does not match germline at one end; this may be a read error. This same CDR3 is encoded by further DNA sequences in the sample. Study-level results: Among rheumatoid arthritis patients and age-matched healthy controls, CD8+ T-cell clonality was not significantly different.

The source is an adult with rheumatoid arthritis. The material sequenced was CD8+ T cells sorted from blood. This chain joins TRBV7-7 and TRBJ2-5; no firm D call. DNA for the CDR3: TGTGCTAGCAGCTTTCGGCTGGAGGAGACCCAGTACTTC. Translated, it gives CASSFRLEETQYF.